This T cell receptor beta chain emerged from a study of T-cell reconstitution after alpha-beta-depleted transplantation in children. Germline CDR1 reads KGHSH; CDR2 reads LQKENI. The ends were cut back, 0 bases at V and 0 bases at J, with 9 bases in the middle. CDR3 length: 16 residues. This clonotype has just a few counts. Its antigen is not known. Study-wide results and limits: Surviving recipient T cells and thymic progenitors underlay high day-60 TCRbeta diversity in some patients. It was newly produced T cells that mostly accounted for T-cell counts and diversity one year after transplant.

As it was prepared, the TCRbeta library received unique molecular identifiers. TCRdb passed the PCR reads through MiXCR, listing each CDR3 protein once. The data show a few hundred thousand distinct CDR3 sequences, 10% seen once. This chain links TRBV18 with TRBJ2-4; D unresolved. This sample comprised PBMCs, obtained before TCRalphabeta/CD19-depleted stem cell transplant. The source of this sequence is a boy less than two years old with acute myeloid leukemia, due to receive a stem cell transplant. The CDR3 DNA follows: TGTGCCAGCTCACCACCGGCAGCCTCAGCCAAAAACATTCAGTACTTC. Protein: CASSPPAASAKNIQYF.